Following are 12 T cell receptor beta chains from one sample sequenced in a study of blood T cell repertoires in COVID-19. The repertoire was sequenced with immunoSEQ multiplex PCR; TCRdb's copy has only in-frame clones and lacks some. The data show about 270,000 clones, about 87% seen once. Source material: PBMCs or T cells enriched from blood (not recorded which). All receptors come from a woman in her fifties or sixties who had recovered from COVID-19.

The rearrangement uses TRBV19 and TRBJ1-1, with a possible D match to TRBD1 (5 bases). This CDR3 contains 13 residues. V shed 2 bases and J shed 5 bases, with 9 bases lying between them. Looked up from germline, CDR1 is LNHDA and CDR2 is SQIVND (reference sequence). CDR3 sequence (DNA): TGTGCCAGTAGTATACAGGGTTTGACTGAAGCTTTCTTT. It specifies CASSIQGLTEAFF.

This sequence joins TRBV7-9 and TRBJ1-1, with D uncertain. Trimming shortened V by 2 bases and J by 4 bases, and 5 bases separated the two germline ends. Germline V gene lookup returns CDR1 SEHNR and CDR2 FQNEAQ (reference sequence). The CDR3 is 12 amino acids. CDR3 in DNA: TGTGCCAGCAGCTTATGGAGCACTGAAGCTTTCTTT. Amino acids: CASSLWSTEAFF.

The V call is TRBV24-1, the J call TRBJ2-3; 14 positions agree with TRBD2. This CDR3 spans 15 amino acids. Trimming cost V 9 bases and J 5 bases; bases outside gene matches: 6. The germline V gene encodes CDR1 KGHDR and CDR2 SFDVKD. In DNA, the CDR3 is TGTGCCACCGGGGGACTAGCGGGAGTGCAAGATACGCAGTATTTT. This encodes CATGGLAGVQDTQYF.

The V call is TRBV11-2, the J call TRBJ1-5; D is uncertain. The CDR3 extends over 13 amino acids. Trimming stripped 1 base from V and 6 bases from J, with 7 bases between. Germline loops: CDR1 SGHAT, CDR2 FQNNGV. The CDR3 reads CASSLAAAQPQHF. In nucleotides, the CDR3 is TGTGCCAGCAGCTTAGCGGCGGCTCAGCCCCAGCATTTT.

The chain recombines TRBV14 with TRBJ1-1; D gene unclear. V lost 1 base and J 6 bases, leaving 9 bases between the germline ends. Germline values: CDR1 SGHDN, CDR2 FVKESK. The CDR3 loop spans 13 amino acids. CDR3 DNA: TGTGCCAGCAGCCAAGTAATGGGCCCTGAAGCTTTCTTT. Its translation is CASSQVMGPEAFF. Filled out from reference TRBV14 and TRBJ1-1, the complete variable domain reads EAGVTQFPSHSVIEKGQTVTLRCDPISGHDNLYWYRRVMGKEIKFLLHFVKESKQDESGMPNNRFLAERTGGTYSTLKVQPAELEDSGVYFCASSQVMGPEAFFGQGTRLTVV.

V gene TRBV20-1 combines with J gene TRBJ2-5; TRBD2 aligns across 8 bases. The CDR3 loop spans 15 amino acids. Trimming cost V 3 bases and J 5 bases; bases outside gene matches: 11. Germline V CDR1 and CDR2: DFQATT, SNEGSKA (reference sequence). DNA of the CDR3: TGCAGTGCTAGTCGGTACCAGCGGGAGAAGGAGACCCAGTACTTC. It specifies CSASRYQREKETQYF.

This chain uses TRBV5-1 with TRBJ2-1; D not resolved. Per the germline V gene, CDR1 is SGHRS and CDR2 is YFSETQ. V was cut by 4 bases and J by 0 bases, with 8 bases left in between. The CDR3 contains 14 residues. CDR3 in amino acids: CASSVESSYNEQFF. For the CDR3, the DNA is TGCGCCAGCAGCGTGGAGAGCTCCTACAATGAGCAGTTCTTC. Complete variable domain (other parts from reference TRBV5-1 and TRBJ2-1): KAGVTQTPRYLIKTRGQQVTLSCSPISGHRSVSWYQQTPGQGLQFLFEYFSETQRNKGNFPGRFSGRQFSNSRSEMNVSTLELGDSALYLCASSVESSYNEQFFGPGTRLTVL.

J is TRBJ2-1 and V is TRBV5-6, with TRBD2 matching over 9 bases. CDR1 is SGHDT and CDR2 is YYEEEE in the germline V gene. The CDR3 covers 16 residues. Trimming removed 4 bases from V and 6 bases from J; junction bases left unmatched: 11. The CDR3 nucleotides read TGTGCCAGCAGCCGACCAAAAACTAGCGGGCCCAATGAGCAGTTCTTC. Translating it yields CASSRPKTSGPNEQFF. Based on the CDR3 plus reference TRBV5-6 and TRBJ2-1, the full variable domain is DAGVTQSPTHLIKTRGQQVTLRCSPKSGHDTVSWYQQALGQGPQFIFQYYEEEERQRGNFPDRFSGHQFPNYSSELNVNALLLGDSALYLCASSRPKTSGPNEQFFGPGTRLTVL.

V usage is TRBV9 and J usage is TRBJ2-3, with D unclear. In germline, CDR1 is SGDLS, CDR2 YYNGEE. The CDR3 extends over 14 amino acids. The V and J ends lost 0 bases and 4 bases respectively, with 9 bases between them. As DNA, the CDR3 is TGTGCCAGCAGCGTAGTTGAAAGCGCAGATACGCAGTATTTT. This codes for CASSVVESADTQYF.

J is TRBJ1-2 and V is TRBV28, with 8 bases identical to TRBD1. Germline CDR1 is MDHEN and CDR2 is SYDVKM. V lost 6 bases and J lost 8; bases outside the gene matches: 11. CDR3 length: 14 amino acids. The CDR3 sequence is CASSQTQGAPGYTF. In DNA form, the CDR3 reads TGTGCCAGCAGCCAGACTCAGGGGGCGCCGGGCTACACCTTC.

The rearrangement links TRBV2 to TRBJ1-4; D gene uncertain. The germline V gene has CDR1 SNHLY and CDR2 FYNNEI. Trimming removed 6 bases at V and 14 bases at J, with 13 bases between. The CDR3 has 11 residues. CDR3 sequence: CASRETGKLFF. CDR3 bases: TGTGCCAGCAGGGAGACGGGGAAGCTGTTTTTT.

This clone was detected once. The chain combines TRBV7-3 with TRBJ2-3; D is unclear. Germline V lookup: CDR1 SGHTA, CDR2 FQGTGA. CDR3 size: 13 residues. V was clipped by 3 bases and J by 2 bases, with 6 bases between them. This CDR3 reads CASSFTATDTQYF. CDR3 sequence (DNA): TGTGCCAGCAGCTTTACAGCCACAGATACGCAGTATTTT.